The clone carrying this TCR beta chain was detected a few times. The ends were cut back, 5 bases at V and 2 bases at J, with 13 bases in the middle. Germline CDR1 reads ENHRY; CDR2 reads SYGVKD. The CDR3 contains 15 residues. In the original analysis: Counts of nucleated cells, estimated from reference gene primer amplification, were obtained. Sequencing was performed with immunoSEQ multiplex PCR; in TCRdb, only in-frame clones are kept and a portion is missing. V and J calls and clone size are copied from that table; D and trimming were computed from the DNA. The table has some 110,000 clones, about 82% seen once; the top ten hold under 20%. The sample comes from a study of blood T cell repertoires in COVID-19. Study details: The study drew acute and convalescent COVID-19 samples from the United States, Italy and Spain. The cDNA or gDNA used as material had been derived from T cells, B-cell-depleted T cells, or PBMCs.

The chain links TRBV10-3 to TRBJ1-5; a possible D gene is TRBD1 (5 bases). This sequence originates from a man in his 60s with active or convalescent COVID-19. The sequencing input was peripheral blood. The CDR3 DNA reads as TGTGCCATCAGTCGGGACTCTGCGGGCAATCAGCCCCAGCATTTT. Residues: CAISRDSAGNQPQHF.